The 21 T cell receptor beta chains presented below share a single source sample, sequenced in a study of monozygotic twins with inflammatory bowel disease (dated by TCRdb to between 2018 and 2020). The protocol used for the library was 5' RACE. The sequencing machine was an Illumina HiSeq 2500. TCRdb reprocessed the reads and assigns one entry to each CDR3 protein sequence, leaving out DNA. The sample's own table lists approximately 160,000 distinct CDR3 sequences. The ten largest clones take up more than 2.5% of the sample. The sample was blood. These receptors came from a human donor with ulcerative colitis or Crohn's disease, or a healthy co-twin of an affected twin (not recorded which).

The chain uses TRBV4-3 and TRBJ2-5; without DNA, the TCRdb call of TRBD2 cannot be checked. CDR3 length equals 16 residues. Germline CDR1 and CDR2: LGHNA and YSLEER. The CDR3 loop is CASSHGLGIAQETQYF.

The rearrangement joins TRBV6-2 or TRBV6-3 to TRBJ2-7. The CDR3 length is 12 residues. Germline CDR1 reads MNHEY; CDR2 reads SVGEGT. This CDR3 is CASSYSNYEQYF.

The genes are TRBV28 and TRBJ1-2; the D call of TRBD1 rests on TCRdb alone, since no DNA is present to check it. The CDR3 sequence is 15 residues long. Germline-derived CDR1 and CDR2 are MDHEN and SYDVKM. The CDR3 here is CASSSGQGEIFGYTF.

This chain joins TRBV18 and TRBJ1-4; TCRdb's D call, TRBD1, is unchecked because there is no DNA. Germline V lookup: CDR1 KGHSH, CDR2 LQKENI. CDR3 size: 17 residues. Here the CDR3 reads CASSRRDQIRTNEKLFF.

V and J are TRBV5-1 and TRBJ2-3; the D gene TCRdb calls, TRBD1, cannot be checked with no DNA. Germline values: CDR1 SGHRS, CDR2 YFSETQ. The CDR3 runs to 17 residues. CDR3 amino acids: CASSFVLNRGPTDTQYF. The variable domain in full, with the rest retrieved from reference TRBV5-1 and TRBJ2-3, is KAGVTQTPRYLIKTRGQQVTLSCSPISGHRSVSWYQQTPGQGLQFLFEYFSETQRNKGNFPGRFSGRQFSNSRSEMNVSTLELGDSALYLCASSFVLNRGPTDTQYFGPGTRLTVL.

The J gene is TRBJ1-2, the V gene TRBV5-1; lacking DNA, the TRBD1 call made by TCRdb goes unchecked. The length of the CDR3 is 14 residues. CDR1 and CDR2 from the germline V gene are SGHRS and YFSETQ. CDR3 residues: CASSPGTANYGYTF.

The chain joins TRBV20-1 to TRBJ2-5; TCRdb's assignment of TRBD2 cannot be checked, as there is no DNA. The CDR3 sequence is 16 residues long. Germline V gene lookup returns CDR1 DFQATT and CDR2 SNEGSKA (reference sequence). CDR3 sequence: CSLDSLAGVFQETQYF.

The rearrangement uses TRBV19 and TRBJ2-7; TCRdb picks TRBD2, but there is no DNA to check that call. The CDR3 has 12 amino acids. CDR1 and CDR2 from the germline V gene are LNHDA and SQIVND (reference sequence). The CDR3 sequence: CASSTRGGEQYF.

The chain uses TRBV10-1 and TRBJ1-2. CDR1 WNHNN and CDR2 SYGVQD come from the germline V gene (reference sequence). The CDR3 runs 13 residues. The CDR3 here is CASSQGWNYGYTF.

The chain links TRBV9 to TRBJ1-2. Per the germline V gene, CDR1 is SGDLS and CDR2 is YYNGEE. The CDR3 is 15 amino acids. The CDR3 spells CASSVDAAGLYGYTF.

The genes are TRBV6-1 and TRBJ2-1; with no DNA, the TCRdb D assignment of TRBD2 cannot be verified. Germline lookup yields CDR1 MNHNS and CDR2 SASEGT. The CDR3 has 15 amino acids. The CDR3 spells CASSDPPGGYNEQFF.

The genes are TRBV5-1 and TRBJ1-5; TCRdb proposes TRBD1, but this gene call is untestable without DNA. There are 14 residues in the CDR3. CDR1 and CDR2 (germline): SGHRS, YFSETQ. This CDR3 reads CASSLGTGEQPQHF.

The chain's CDR3 is CASSLERAGLAYEQYF. The V and J genes are TRBV7-6 and TRBJ2-7; TCRdb indicates TRBD2, and absent DNA this call remains unverified. This CDR3 has 16 amino acids. Germline values: CDR1 SGHVS, CDR2 FNYEAQ.

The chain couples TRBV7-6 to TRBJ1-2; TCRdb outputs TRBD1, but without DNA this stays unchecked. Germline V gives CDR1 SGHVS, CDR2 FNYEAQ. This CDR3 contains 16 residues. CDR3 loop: CASSPGGTGFNYGYTF.

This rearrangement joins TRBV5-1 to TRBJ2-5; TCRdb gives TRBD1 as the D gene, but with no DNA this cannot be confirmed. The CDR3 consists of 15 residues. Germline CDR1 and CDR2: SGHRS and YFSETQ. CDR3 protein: CASRNRDTDRETQYF.

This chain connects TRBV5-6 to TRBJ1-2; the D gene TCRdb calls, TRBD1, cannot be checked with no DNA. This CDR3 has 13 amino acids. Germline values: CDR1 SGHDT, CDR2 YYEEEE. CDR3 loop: CASSPTGNYGYTF. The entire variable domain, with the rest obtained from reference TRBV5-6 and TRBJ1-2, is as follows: DAGVTQSPTHLIKTRGQQVTLRCSPKSGHDTVSWYQQALGQGPQFIFQYYEEEERQRGNFPDRFSGHQFPNYSSELNVNALLLGDSALYLCASSPTGNYGYTFGSGTRLTVV.

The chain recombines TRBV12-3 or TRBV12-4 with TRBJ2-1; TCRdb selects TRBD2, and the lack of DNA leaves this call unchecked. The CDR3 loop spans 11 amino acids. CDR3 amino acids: CASSSGEGKFF.

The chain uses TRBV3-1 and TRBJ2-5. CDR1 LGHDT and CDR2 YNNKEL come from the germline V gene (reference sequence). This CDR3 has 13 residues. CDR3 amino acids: CASSRNYLETQYF.

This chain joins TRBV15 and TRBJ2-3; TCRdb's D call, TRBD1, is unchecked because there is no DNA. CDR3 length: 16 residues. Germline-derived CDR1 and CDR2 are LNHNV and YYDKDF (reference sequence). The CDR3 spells CATSREQGARTDTQYF.

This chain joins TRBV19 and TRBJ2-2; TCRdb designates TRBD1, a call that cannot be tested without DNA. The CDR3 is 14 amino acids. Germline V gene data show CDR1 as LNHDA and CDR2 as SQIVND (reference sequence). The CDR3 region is CASSRDRATGELFF.

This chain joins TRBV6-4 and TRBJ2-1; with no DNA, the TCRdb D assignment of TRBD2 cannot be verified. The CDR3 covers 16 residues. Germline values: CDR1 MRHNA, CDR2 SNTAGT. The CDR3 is CASSDLGLAGGSEQFF.